This T cell receptor beta chain appears in the sequencing data of a study of technical replicates of blood from a handful of donors. This CDR3 has 12 residues. With 5 bases removed from V and 4 bases from J, the gap between germline ends came to 8 bases. Germline CDR1 and CDR2: PRHDT and FYEKMQ (reference sequence). This clone has more than one count but fewer than ten. Method: immunoSEQ multiplex PCR; TCRdb's copy keeps in-frame clones and lacks some. The sample consists of roughly 82,000 clones, around nine tenths of them appearing once. The chain has TRBV13 and TRBJ1-1; D ambiguous. Sequencing was performed on T cells isolated from PBMCs. This sequence was found in a human donor in good health. DNA of the CDR3: TGTGCCAGCAGCGTCGGTGCCACTGAAGCTTTCTTT. Translated: CASSVGATEAFF. Full variable domain (missing parts from reference TRBV13 and TRBJ1-1): AAGVIQSPRHLIKEKRETATLKCYPIPRHDTVYWYQQGPGQDPQFLISFYEKMQSDKGSIPDRFSAQQFSDYHSELNMSSLELGDSALYFCASSVGATEAFFGQGTRLTVV.